This entry concerns a single TCR beta chain. The record originates from a study of blood T cell repertoires in COVID-19. V gave up 5 bases and J gave up 0 bases, with 5 bases separating them. The CDR3 sequence is 12 residues long. Per germline, CDR1 MDHEN and CDR2 SYDVKM. Method: immunoSEQ multiplex PCR; TCRdb's copy keeps in-frame clones and lacks some. The sample lists roughly 300,000 clones, about 86% seen once, with about 1.2% in the top ten. Sequenced material: peripheral blood. This chain uses TRBV28 with TRBJ2-7; no clear D gene. This TCR came from a woman aged 45-65 years with acute or convalescent COVID-19. The CDR3 nucleotides are TGTGCCAGCAGTCACAGCTCCTACGAGCAGTACGTC. This sequence encodes CASSHSSYEQYV.